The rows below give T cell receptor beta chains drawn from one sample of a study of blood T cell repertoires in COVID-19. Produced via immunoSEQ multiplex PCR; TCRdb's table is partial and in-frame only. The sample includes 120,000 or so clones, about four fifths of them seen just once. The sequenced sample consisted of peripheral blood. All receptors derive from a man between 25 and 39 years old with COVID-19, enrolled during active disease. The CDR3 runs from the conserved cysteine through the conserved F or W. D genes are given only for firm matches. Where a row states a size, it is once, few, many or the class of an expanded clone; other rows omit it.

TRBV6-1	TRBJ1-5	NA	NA	TGTGCCAGCAGTGATACAGGCCCCAATCAGCCCCAGCATTTT	CASSDTGPNQPQHF
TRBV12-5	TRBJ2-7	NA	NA	TGTGCTAGTGGGGGGGGCTACGAGCAGTACTTC	CASGGGYEQYF
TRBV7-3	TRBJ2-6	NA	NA	TGTGCCAGCAGCTTAACAGGGGCCTACTCTGGGGCCAACGTCCTGACTTTC	CASSLTGAYSGANVLTF
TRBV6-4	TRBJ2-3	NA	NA	TGTGCCAGCAGCGTCTCTAGCTCAGATACGCAGTATTTT	CASSVSSSDTQYF
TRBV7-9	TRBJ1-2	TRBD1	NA	TGTGCCAGCAGCTCCGGGACAGGGAGAGTCTATGGCTACACCTTC	CASSSGTGRVYGYTF
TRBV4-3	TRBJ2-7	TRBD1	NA	TGCGCCAGCAGCCGGGACAGGGCAGGCGAGCAGTACTTC	CASSRDRAGEQYF
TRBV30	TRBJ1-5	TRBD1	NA	TGTGCCTGGAGTTCTACCGGGACAGGGGCTACAGACAATCAGCCCCAGCATTTT	CAWSSTGTGATDNQPQHF
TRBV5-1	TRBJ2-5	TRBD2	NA	TGCGCCAGCAGCGCCCGGGGGGAGGAAGAGACCCAGTACTTC	CASSARGEEETQYF
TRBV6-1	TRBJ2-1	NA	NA	TGTGCCAGCAGTGCCGGCGGGGCAGGGTCGGACAATGAGCAGTTCTTC	CASSAGGAGSDNEQFF
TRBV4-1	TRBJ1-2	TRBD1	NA	TGCGCCAGCAGCCAAGATAGGGGGACAGATTATGGCTACACCTTC	CASSQDRGTDYGYTF
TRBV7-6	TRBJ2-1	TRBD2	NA	TGTGCCAGCAGCTTAGGGGGTAGCGGGGCCTCTAGCTCCTACAATGAGCAGTTCTTC	CASSLGGSGASSSYNEQFF
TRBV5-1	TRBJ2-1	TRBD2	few	TGCGCCAGCAGCTTGGAGCGGGAACGACCCTCCTACAATGAGCAGTTCTTC	CASSLERERPSYNEQFF
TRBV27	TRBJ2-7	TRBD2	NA	TGTGCCAGCAGGCCCTTCCCCCGGGGGGACTACGAGCAGTACTTC	CASRPFPRGDYEQYF
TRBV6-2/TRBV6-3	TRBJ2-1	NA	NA	TGTGCCAGCAGCCCGAGGGCCTACAATGAGCAGTTCTTC	CASSPRAYNEQFF
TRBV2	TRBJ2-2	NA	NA	TGTGCCAGCAGTGCACTAGCTGTCACCGGGGAGCTGTTTTTT	CASSALAVTGELFF
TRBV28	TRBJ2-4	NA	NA	TGTGCCAGCAGTTTGGGCGGGACGGTAGCCAAAAACATTCAGTACTTC	CASSLGGTVAKNIQYF
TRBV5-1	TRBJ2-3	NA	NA	TGCGCCAGCAGCTTGCCAGGGGTGGATACGCAGTATTTT	CASSLPGVDTQYF
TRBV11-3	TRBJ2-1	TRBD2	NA	TGTGCCAGCAGCACAACGACTAGCGGGGGGGTCCGTAGCTCCTACAATGAGCAGTTCTTC	CASSTTTSGGVRSSYNEQFF
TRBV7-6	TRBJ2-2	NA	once	TGTGCCAGCAGCTCCGGCGGGGCGGCGACCGGGGAGCTGTTTTTT	CASSSGGAATGELFF
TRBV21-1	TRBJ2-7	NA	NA	TGTGCCAGCAGCAAAGAAGTAGCGGGAAGCCACGAGCAGTACTTC	CASSKEVAGSHEQYF
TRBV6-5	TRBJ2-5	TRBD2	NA	TGTGCCAGCAGTCCTGGCGGGGGGTACCAAGAGACCCAGTACTTC	CASSPGGGYQETQYF
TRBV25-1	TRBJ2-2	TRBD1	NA	TGTGCCAGCAGTGATACAGGGGGGATCCTCACCGGGGAGCTGTTTTTT	CASSDTGGILTGELFF
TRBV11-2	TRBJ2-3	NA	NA	TGTGCCAGCAGCTTAAGCCCGGCGGTCACAGATACGCAGTATTTT	CASSLSPAVTDTQYF
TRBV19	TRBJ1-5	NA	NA	TGTGCCAGTAGTATACCCCAATCGGGAGGCGGGAGCAATCAGCCCCAGCATTTT	CASSIPQSGGGSNQPQHF
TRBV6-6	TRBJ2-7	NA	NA	TGTGCCAGCAGATTAGCGGTGGGGACGCAGTACTTC	CASRLAVGTQYF
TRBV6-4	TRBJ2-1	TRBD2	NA	TGTGCCAGCAGTGACGCTGCGGGGGAACCCAATGAGCAGTTCTTC	CASSDAAGEPNEQFF
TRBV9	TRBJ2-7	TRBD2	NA	TGTGCCAGCAGCGTAGGGTTAGCGGGATTTGAGCAGTACTTC	CASSVGLAGFEQYF
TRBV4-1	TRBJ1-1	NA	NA	TGCGCCAGCAGCCAAGGGGGTAGGGGAACTGAAGCTTTCTTT	CASSQGGRGTEAFF
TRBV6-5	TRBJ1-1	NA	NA	TGTGCCAGCAGTTACGCCTTTGGGGGGGACACTGAAGCTTTCTTT	CASSYAFGGDTEAFF
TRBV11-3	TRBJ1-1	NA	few	TGTGCCAGCAGCCTGGGCCAGGGCCTCGCTGAAGCTTTCTTT	CASSLGQGLAEAFF
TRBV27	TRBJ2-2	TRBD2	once	TGTGCCAGCAGAAAACTAGCGGAGGTGACCGGGGAGCTGTTTTTT	CASRKLAEVTGELFF
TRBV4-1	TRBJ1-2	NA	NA	TGCGCCAGCAGCGACCCCCGGGTGTTCTATGGCTACACCTTC	CASSDPRVFYGYTF
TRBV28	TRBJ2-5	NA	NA	TGTGCCAGTGGACTGCTCCAAGAGACCCAGTACTTC	CASGLLQETQYF
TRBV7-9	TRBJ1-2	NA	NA	TGTGCCAGCAGCTTAGCAGCCAAAAGCTACGATGGCTACACCTTC	CASSLAAKSYDGYTF
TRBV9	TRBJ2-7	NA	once	TGTGCCAGCAGCGCCCCAAATGGTCGGGAGCAGTACTTC	CASSAPNGREQYF